This record looks at one TCR beta chain sequence and its context. Sequencing used immunoSEQ multiplex PCR; TCRdb keeps in-frame clones, though not all of them. The table has approximately 100,000 clones, over 75% seen once. The record originates from a study of control samples from healthy donors and cancer patients. V lost 4 bases to trimming and J lost 2 bases, with 15 bases between them. The germline gives CDR1 LGHNT, CDR2 FRNRAP. The CDR3 consists of 17 residues. The sequencing input was blood. The clonotype originates from a woman between 35 and 50 years old in good health. This rearrangement joins TRBV12-5 to TRBJ2-6; D is unresolved. The CDR3 DNA reads as TGTGCTAGTGGTTCGCCCGGACGTTCAGCTGGGGCCAACGTCCTGACTTTC. Amino acid sequence: CASGSPGRSAGANVLTF.